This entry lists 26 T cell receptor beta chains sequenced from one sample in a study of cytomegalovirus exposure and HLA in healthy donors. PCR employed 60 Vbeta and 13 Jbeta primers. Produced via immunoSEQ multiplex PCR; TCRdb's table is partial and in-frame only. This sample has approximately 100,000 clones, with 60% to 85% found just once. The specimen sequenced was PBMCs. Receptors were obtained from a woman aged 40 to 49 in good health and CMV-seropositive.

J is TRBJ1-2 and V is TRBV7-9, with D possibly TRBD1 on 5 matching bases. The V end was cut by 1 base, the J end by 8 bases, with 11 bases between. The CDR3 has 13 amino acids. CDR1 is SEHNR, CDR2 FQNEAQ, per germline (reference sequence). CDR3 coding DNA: TGTGCCAGCAGCTTAGAGGGGATGCGGGGCTACACCTTC. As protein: CASSLEGMRGYTF.

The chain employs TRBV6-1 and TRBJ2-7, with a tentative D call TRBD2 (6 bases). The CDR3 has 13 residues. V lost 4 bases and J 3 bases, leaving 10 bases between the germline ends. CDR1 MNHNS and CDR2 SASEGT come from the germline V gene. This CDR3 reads CASSGMGGYEQYF. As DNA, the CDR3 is TGTGCCAGCAGTGGCATGGGGGGCTACGAGCAGTACTTC.

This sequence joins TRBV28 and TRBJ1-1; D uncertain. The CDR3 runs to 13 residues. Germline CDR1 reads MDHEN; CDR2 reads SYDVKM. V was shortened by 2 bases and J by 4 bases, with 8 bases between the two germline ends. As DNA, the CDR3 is TGTGCCAGCAGTTTACAGGAGGGCACTGAAGCTTTCTTT. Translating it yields CASSLQEGTEAFF.

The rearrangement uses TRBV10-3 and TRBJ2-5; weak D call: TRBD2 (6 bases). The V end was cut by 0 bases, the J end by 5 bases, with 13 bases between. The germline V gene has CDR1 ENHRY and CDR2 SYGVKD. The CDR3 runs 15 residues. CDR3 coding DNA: TGTGCCATCAGTGAGTCAGCTAGCGCCCCGGAGACCCAGTACTTC. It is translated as CAISESASAPETQYF.

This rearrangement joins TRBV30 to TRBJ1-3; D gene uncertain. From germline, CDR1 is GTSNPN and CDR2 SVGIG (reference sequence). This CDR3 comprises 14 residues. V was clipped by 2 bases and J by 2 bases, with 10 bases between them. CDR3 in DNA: TGTGCCTGGAGTTTTCAGGTTACTGGAAACACCATATATTTT. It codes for CAWSFQVTGNTIYF. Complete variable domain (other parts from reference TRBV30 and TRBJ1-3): SQTIHQWPATLVQPVGSPLSLECTVEGTSNPNLYWYRQAAGRGLQLLFYSVGIGQISSEVPQNLSASRPQDRQFILSSKKLLLSDSGFYLCAWSFQVTGNTIYFGEGSWLTVV.

The CDR3 loop reads CASSYNKWGQGDYGYTF. CDR3 bases: TGTGCCAGCAGTTATAACAAATGGGGACAGGGAGACTATGGCTACACCTTC. This chain joins TRBV28 and TRBJ1-2; 9 bases are a match to TRBD1. The CDR3 runs to 17 residues. CDR1 and CDR2 from the germline V gene are MDHEN and SYDVKM. Germline trimming cut 4 bases from V and 3 bases from J; bases unmatched to any gene: 12.

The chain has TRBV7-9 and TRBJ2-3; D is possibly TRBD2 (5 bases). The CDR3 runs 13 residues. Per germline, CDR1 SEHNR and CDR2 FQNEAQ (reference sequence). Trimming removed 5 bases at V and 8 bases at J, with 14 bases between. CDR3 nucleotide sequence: TGTGCCAGCAGCCATCCCCGGAGCGGTACGCAGTATTTT. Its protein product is CASSHPRSGTQYF. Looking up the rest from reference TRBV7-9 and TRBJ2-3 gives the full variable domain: DTGVSQNPRHKITKRGQNVTFRCDPISEHNRLYWYRQTLGQGPEFLTYFQNEAQLEKSRLLSDRFSAERPKGSFSTLEIQRTEQGDSAMYLCASSHPRSGTQYFGPGTRLTVL.

DNA of the CDR3: TGCAGCGTAACGGGACAGAACACCTACGAGCAGTACTTC. Its translation: CSVTGQNTYEQYF. The chain joins TRBV29-1 to TRBJ2-7, with TRBD1 matching over 7 bases. The V and J ends lost 6 bases and 2 bases, in that order; junction bases with no gene match: 7. The CDR3 runs to 13 residues. Per the germline V gene, CDR1 is SQVTM and CDR2 is ANQGSEA.

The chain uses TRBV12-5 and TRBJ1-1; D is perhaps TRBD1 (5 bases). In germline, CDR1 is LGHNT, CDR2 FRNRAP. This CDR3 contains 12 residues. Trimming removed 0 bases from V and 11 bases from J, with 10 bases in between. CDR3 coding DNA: TGTGCTAGTGGTTTGGTACGGGGGTATGCTTTCTTT. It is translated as CASGLVRGYAFF.

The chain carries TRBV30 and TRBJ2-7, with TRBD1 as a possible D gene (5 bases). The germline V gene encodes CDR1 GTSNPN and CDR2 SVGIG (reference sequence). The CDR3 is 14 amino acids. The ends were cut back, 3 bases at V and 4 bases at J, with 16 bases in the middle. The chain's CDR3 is CAWSVGPALYEQYF. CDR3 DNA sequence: TGTGCCTGGAGCGTGGGGCCAGCTCTTTACGAGCAGTACTTC.

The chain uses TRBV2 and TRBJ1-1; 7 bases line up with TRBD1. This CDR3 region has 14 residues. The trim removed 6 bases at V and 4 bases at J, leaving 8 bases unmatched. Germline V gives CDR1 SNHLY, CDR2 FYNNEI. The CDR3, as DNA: TGTGCCAGCAGCTCACAGGGGATAGCCACTGAAGCTTTCTTT. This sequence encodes CASSSQGIATEAFF.

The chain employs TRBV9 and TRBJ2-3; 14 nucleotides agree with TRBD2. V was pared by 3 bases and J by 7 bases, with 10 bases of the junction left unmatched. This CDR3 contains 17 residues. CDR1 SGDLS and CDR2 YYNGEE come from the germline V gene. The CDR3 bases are TGTGCCAGCAGCGCCCCGATGGGGACTAGCGGGGGAAATACGCAGTATTTT. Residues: CASSAPMGTSGGNTQYF.

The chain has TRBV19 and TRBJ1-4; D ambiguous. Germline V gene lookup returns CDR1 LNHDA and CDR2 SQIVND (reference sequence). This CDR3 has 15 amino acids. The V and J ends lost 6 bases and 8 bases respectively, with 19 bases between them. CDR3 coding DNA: TGTGCCAGTAGCCCCCGGTTGGAATTGGGCGAAAAACTGTTTTTT. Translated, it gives CASSPRLELGEKLFF.

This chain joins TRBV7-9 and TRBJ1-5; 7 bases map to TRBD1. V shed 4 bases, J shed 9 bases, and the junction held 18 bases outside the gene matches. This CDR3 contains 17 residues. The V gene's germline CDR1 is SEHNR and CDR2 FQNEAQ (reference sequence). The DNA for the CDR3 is TGTGCCAGCAGCTCGGAGACAGGGCCCGGTTTGCGGAGGCCCCAGCATTTT. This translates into CASSSETGPGLRRPQHF.

CDR3 in amino acids: CASSYRGHEQFF. The CDR3 nucleotides read TGTGCCAGCAGTTACAGGGGGCATGAGCAGTTCTTC. The V gene is TRBV6-5, the J gene TRBJ2-1, with 7 bases fitting TRBD1. V dropped 2 bases and J dropped 8; count of bases not matched to a gene: 0. CDR1 MNHEY and CDR2 SVGAGI come from the germline V gene. There are 12 residues in the CDR3.

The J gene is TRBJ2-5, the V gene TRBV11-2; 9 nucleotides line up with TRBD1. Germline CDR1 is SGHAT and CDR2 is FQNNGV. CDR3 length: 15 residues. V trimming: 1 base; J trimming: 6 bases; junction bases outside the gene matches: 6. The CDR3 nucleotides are TGTGCCAGCAGCTTAGCCTCACAGGGGGCGAAGACCCAGTACTTC. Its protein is CASSLASQGAKTQYF.

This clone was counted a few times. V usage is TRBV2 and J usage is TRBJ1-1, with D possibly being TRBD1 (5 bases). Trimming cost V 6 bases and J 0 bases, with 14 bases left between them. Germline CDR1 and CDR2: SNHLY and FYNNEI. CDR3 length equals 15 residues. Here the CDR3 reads CASRGQGGMNTEAFF. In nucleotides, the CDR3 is TGTGCCAGCAGAGGCCAGGGCGGGATGAACACTGAAGCTTTCTTT.

The CDR3 reads CAWSTMRDGAYEQYF. The CDR3 bases are TGTGCCTGGAGTACAATGCGGGATGGGGCCTACGAGCAGTACTTC. J is TRBJ2-7 and V is TRBV30; D might be TRBD2 (6 bases). Germline-derived CDR1 and CDR2 are GTSNPN and SVGIG (reference sequence). With 2 bases removed from V and 2 bases from J, the gap between germline ends came to 16 bases. The CDR3 has 15 residues.

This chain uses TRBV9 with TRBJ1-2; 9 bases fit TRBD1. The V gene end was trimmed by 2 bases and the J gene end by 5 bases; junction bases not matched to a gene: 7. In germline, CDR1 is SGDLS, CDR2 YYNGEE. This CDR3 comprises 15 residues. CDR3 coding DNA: TGTGCCAGCAGCGTGGCCACAGGGGGCGGGTATGGCTACACCTTC. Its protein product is CASSVATGGGYGYTF.

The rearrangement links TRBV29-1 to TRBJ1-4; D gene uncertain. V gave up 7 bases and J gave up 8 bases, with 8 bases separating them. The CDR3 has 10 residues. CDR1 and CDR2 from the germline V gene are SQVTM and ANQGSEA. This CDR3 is CSASEEKLFF. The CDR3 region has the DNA TGCAGCGCCTCGGAGGAAAAACTGTTTTTT.

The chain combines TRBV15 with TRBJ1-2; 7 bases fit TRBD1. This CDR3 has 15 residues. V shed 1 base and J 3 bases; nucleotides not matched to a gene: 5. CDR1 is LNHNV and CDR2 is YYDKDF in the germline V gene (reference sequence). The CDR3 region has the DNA TGTGCCACCAGCAGAGGCAGGGGGAGCGACTATGGCTACACCTTC. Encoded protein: CATSRGRGSDYGYTF.

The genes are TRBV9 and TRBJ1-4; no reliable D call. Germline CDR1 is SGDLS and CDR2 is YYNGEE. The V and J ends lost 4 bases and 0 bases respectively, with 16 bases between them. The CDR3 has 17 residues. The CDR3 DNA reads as TGTGCCAGCAGCCCCTCCCGGTTAGCTGCAACTAATGAAAAACTGTTTTTT. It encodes CASSPSRLAATNEKLFF.

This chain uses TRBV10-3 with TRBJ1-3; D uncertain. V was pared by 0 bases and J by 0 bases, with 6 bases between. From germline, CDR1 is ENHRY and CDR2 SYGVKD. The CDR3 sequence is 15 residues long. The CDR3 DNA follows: TGTGCCATCAGTGAGTCGGCACGCTCTGGAAACACCATATATTTT. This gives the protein CAISESARSGNTIYF.

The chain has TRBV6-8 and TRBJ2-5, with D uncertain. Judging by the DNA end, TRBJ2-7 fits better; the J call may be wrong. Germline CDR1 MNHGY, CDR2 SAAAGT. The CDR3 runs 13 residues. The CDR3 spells CASSYRSPYEQYF. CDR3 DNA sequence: TGTGCCAGCAGTTACAGGAGCCCCTACGAGCAGTACTTC.

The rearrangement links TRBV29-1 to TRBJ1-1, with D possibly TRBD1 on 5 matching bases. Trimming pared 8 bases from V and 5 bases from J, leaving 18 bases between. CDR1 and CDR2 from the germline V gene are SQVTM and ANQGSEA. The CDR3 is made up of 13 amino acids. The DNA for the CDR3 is TGCAGCCGCACCGGGGGGGGAGGGACTGAAGCTTTCTTT. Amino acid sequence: CSRTGGGGTEAFF.

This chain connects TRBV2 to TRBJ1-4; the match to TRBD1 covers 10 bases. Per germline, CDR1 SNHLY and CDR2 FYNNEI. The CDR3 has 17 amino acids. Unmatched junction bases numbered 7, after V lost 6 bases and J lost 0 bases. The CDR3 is CASRYRDRGPTNEKLFF. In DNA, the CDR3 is TGTGCCAGCAGATACCGGGACAGGGGACCAACTAATGAAAAACTGTTTTTT.